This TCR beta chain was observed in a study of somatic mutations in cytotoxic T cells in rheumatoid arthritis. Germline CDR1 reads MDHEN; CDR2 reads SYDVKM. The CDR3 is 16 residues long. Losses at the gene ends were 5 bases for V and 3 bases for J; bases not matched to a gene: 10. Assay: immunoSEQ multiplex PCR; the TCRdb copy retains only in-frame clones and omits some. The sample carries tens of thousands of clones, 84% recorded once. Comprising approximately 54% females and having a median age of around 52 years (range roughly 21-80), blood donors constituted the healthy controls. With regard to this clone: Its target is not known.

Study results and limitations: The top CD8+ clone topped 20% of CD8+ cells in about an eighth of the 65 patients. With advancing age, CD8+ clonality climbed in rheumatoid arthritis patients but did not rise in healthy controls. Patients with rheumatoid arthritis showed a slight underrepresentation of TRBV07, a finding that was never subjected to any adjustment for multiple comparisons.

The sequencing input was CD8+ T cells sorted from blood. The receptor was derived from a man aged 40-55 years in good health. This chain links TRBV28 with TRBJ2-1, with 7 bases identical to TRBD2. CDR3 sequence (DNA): TGTGCCAGCAGTCTCTTATCTAGCGGTTACTACAATGAGCAGTTCTTC. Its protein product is CASSLLSSGYYNEQFF.